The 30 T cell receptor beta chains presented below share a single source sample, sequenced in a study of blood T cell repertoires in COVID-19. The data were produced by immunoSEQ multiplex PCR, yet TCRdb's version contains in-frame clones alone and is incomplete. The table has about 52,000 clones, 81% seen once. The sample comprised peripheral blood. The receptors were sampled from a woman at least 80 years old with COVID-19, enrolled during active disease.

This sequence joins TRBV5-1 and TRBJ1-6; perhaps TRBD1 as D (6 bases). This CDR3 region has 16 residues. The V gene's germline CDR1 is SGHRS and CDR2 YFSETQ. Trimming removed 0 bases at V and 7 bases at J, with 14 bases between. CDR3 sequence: CASSLEQGVVNSPLHF. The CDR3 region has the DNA TGCGCCAGCAGCTTGGAACAGGGTGTGGTAAATTCACCCCTCCACTTT. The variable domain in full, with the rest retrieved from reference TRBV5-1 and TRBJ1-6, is KAGVTQTPRYLIKTRGQQVTLSCSPISGHRSVSWYQQTPGQGLQFLFEYFSETQRNKGNFPGRFSGRQFSNSRSEMNVSTLELGDSALYLCASSLEQGVVNSPLHFGNGTRLTVT.

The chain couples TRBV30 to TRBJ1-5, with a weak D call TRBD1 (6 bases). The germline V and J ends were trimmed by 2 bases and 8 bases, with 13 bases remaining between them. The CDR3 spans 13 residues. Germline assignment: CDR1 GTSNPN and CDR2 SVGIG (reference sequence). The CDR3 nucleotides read TGTGCCTGGAGTCGATCAGGGGTAAAGCCCCAGCATTTT. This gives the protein CAWSRSGVKPQHF.

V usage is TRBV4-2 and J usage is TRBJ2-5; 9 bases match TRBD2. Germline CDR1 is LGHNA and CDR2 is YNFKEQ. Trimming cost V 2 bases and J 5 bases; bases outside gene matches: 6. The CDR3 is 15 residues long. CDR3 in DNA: TGTGCCAGCAGCCAACCTTCTGCGGGGGGGGAGACCCAGTACTTC. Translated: CASSQPSAGGETQYF.

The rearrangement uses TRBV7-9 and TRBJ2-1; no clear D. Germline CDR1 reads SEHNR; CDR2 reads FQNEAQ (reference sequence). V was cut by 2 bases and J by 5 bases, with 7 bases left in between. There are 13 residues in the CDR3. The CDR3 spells CASSLNTNNEQFF. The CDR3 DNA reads TGTGCCAGCAGCTTAAACACGAACAATGAGCAGTTCTTC.

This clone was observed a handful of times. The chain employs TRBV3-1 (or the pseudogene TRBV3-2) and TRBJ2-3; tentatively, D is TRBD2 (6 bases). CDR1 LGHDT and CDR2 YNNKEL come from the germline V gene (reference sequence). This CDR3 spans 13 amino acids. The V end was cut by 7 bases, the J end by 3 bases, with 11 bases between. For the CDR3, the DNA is TGTGCCAGCATAGGGGCGGGAACAGATACGCAGTATTTT. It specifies CASIGAGTDTQYF.

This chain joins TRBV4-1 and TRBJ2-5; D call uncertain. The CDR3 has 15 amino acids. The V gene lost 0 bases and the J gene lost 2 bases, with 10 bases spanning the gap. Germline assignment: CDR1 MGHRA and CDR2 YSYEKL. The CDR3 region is CASSQDFTRQETQYF. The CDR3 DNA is TGCGCCAGCAGCCAAGACTTCACCCGGCAAGAGACCCAGTACTTC.

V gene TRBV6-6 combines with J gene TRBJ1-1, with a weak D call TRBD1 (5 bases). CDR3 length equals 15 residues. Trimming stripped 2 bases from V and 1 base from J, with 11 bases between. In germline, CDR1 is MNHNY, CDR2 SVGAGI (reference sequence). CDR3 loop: CASSYGGGGNTEAFF. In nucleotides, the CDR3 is TGTGCCAGCAGTTACGGGGGGGGTGGGAACACTGAAGCTTTCTTT.

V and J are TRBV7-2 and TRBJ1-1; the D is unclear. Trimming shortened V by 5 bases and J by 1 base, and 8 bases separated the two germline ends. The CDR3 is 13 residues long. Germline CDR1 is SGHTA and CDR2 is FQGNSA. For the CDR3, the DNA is TGTGCCAGCAGCACACGAAAGAACACTGAAGCTTTCTTT. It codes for CASSTRKNTEAFF.

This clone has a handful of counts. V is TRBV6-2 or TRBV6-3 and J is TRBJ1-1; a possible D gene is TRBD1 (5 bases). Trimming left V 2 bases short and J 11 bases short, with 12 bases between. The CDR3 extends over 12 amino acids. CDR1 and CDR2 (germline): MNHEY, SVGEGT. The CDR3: CASSYGGLGAFF. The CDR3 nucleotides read TGTGCCAGCAGTTACGGGGGACTTGGGGCTTTCTTT.

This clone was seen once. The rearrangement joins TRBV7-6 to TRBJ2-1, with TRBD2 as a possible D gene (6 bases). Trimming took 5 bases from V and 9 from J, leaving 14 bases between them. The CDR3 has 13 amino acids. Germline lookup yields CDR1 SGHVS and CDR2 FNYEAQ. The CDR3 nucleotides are TGTGCCAGCAGCGCCATCTCGGGAGTTGAGCAGTTCTTC. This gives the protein CASSAISGVEQFF.

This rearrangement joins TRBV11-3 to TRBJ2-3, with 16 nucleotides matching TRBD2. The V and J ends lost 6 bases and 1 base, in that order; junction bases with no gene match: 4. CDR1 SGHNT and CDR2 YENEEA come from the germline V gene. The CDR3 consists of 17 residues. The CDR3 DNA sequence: TGTGCCAGCAGTCCCGGGACTAGCGGGAGGGGCACAGATACGCAGTATTTT. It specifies CASSPGTSGRGTDTQYF.

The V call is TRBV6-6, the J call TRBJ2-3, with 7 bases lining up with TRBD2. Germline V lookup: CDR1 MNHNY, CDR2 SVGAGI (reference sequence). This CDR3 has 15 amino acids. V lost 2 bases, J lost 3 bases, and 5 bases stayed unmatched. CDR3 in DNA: TGTGCCAGCAGTTACCGGGGGAGGGGAACAGATACGCAGTATTTT. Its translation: CASSYRGRGTDTQYF.

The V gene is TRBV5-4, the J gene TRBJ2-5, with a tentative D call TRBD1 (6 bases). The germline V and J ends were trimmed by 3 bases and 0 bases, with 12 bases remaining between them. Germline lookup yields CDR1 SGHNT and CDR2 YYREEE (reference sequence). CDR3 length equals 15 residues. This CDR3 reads CASSSGQPYQETQYF. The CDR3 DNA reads TGTGCCAGCAGCTCCGGACAGCCTTACCAAGAGACCCAGTACTTC.

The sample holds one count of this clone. The CDR3 DNA reads as TGTGCCAGTAGTCCCCCCAACCCCGACTGGTATGGCTACACCTTC. Protein sequence: CASSPPNPDWYGYTF. V is TRBV19 and J is TRBJ1-2; D unclear. Trimming removed 5 bases at V and 5 bases at J, with 18 bases between. The CDR3 has 15 residues. In germline, CDR1 is LNHDA, CDR2 SQIVND (reference sequence).

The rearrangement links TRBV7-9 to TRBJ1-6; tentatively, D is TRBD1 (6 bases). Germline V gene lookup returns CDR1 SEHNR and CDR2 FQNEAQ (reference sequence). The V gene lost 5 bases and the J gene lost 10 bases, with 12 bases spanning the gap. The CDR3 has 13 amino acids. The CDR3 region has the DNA TGTGCCAGCAGCGATCGACAGGACTCACCCCTCCACTTT. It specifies CASSDRQDSPLHF.

CDR3 amino acids: CASSQVGRRGEQYF. The CDR3 DNA sequence: TGTGCCAGCAGCCAAGTAGGCAGACGGGGCGAGCAGTACTTC. The chain recombines TRBV14 with TRBJ2-7; D might be TRBD2 (5 bases). The V gene lost 1 base and the J gene lost 6 bases, with 13 bases spanning the gap. The CDR3 loop spans 14 amino acids. Germline V gene data show CDR1 as SGHDN and CDR2 as FVKESK.

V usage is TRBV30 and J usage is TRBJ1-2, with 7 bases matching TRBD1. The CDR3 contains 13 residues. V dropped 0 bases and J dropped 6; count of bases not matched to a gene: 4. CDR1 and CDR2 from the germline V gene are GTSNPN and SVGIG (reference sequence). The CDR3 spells CAWSVGTENGYTF. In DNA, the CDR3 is TGTGCCTGGAGTGTAGGGACAGAAAATGGCTACACCTTC. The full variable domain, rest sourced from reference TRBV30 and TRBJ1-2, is SQTIHQWPATLVQPVGSPLSLECTVEGTSNPNLYWYRQAAGRGLQLLFYSVGIGQISSEVPQNLSASRPQDRQFILSSKKLLLSDSGFYLCAWSVGTENGYTFGSGTRLTVV.

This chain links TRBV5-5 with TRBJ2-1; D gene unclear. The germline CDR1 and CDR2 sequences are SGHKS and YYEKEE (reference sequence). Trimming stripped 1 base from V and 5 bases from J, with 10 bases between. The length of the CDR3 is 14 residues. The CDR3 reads CASSLPGRNNEQFF. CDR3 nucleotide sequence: TGTGCCAGCAGCTTGCCAGGCAGGAACAATGAGCAGTTCTTC.

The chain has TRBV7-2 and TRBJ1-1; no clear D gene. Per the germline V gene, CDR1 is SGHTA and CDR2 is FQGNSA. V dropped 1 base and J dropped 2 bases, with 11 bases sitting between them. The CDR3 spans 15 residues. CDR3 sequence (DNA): TGTGCCAGCAGCTTAGTCGGCCAGGTCAACACTGAAGCTTTCTTT. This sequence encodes CASSLVGQVNTEAFF.

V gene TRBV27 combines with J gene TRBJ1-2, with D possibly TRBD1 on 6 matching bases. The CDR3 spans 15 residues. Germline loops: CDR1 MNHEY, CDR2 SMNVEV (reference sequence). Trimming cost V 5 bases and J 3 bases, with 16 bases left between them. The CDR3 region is CASSLTQGSHYGYTF. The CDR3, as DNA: TGTGCCAGCAGTCTAACACAGGGATCCCACTATGGCTACACCTTC.

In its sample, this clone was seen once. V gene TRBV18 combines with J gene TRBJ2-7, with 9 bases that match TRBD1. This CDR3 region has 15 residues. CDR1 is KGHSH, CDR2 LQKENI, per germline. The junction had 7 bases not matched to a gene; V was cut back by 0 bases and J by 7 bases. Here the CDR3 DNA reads TGTGCCAGCTCACCACCCGGGACAGGGATGAGTGAGCAGTACTTC. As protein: CASSPPGTGMSEQYF.

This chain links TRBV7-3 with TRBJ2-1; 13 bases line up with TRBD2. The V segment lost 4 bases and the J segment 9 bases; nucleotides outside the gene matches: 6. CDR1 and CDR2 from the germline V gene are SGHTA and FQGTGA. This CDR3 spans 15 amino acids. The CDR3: CASSSRLAGGGEQFF. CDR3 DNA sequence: TGTGCCAGCAGCTCACGACTAGCGGGAGGAGGTGAGCAGTTCTTC.

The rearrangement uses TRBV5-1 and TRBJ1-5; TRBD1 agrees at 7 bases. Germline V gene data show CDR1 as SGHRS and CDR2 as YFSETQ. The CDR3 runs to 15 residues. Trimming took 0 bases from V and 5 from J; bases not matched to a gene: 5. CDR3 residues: CASSLDGQAYQPQHF. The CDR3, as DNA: TGCGCCAGCAGCTTGGACGGACAGGCATATCAGCCCCAGCATTTT.

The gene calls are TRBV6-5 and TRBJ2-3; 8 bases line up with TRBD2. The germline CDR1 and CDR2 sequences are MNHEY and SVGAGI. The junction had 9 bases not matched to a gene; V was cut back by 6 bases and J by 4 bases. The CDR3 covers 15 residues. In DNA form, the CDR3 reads TGTGCCAGCAGCCATAGCGGGAATTCAGCAGATACGCAGTATTTT. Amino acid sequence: CASSHSGNSADTQYF.

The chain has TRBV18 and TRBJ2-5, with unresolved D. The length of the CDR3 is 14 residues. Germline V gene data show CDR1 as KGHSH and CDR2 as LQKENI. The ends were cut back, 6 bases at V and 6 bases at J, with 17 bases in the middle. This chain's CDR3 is CASSVGAPSKTQYF. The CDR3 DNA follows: TGTGCCAGCTCTGTGGGCGCCCCCTCGAAGACCCAGTACTTC.

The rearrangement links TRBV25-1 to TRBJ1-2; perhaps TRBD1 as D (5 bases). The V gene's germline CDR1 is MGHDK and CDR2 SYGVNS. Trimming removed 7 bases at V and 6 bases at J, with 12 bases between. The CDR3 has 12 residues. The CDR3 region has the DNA TGTGCCAGCACCGGACATTCAAATGGCTACACCTTC. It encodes CASTGHSNGYTF.

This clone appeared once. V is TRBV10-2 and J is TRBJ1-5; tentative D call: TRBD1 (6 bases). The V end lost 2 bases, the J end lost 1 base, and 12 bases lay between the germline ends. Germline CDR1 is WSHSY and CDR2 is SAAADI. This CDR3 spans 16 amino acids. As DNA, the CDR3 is TGCGCCAGCAGTGAGGGACAGTTTGCGAGCAATCAGCCCCAGCATTTT. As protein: CASSEGQFASNQPQHF.

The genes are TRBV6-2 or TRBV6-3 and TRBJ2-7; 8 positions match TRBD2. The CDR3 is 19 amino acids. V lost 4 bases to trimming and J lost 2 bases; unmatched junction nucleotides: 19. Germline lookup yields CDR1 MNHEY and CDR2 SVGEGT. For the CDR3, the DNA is TGTGCCAGCAGTTGGGTTAAGCGGCTGGAGCGGGAGAACGCCTACGAGCAGTACTTC. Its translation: CASSWVKRLERENAYEQYF.

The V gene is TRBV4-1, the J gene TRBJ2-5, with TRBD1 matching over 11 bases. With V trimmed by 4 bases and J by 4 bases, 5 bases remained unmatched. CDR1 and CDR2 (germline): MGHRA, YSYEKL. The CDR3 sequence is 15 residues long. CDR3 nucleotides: TGCGCCAGCAGCCCTGGCGGACAGGGGGCAGAGACCCAGTACTTC. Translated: CASSPGGQGAETQYF.

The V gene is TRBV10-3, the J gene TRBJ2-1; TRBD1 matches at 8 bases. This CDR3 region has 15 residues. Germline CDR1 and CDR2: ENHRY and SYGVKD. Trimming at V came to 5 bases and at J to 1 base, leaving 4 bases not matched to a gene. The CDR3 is CAISLQGDSYNEQFF. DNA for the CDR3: TGTGCCATCAGTTTACAGGGGGATTCCTACAATGAGCAGTTCTTC.